Following are 13 T cell receptor beta chains from one sample sequenced in a study of beta chain features in type 1 diabetes. Expressed TCRB transcripts were sequenced because the isolated RNA had all been reverse transcribed beforehand. Using immunoSEQ multiplex PCR, the repertoire was profiled, and TCRdb retains in-frame clones only, with some absent. Among roughly 150,000 clones listed, about 8.1% were seen once. Their antigen targets remain unknown. Overall study findings and caveats: For Type 1 diabetes patients, all four CD4+ subsets carried TCRB CDR3s that were moderately but significantly shorter.

The sequencing sample was made of central memory CD4+ T cells from blood. These receptors came from a woman under 30 with type 1 diabetes.

The chain has TRBV5-1 and TRBJ2-1, with 9 bases identical to TRBD2. After removal of 2 bases from V and 5 bases from J, the junction contained 5 bases not matched to a gene. Germline V gene lookup returns CDR1 SGHRS and CDR2 YFSETQ. The CDR3 runs to 15 residues. CDR3 region: CASSFSLAGNNEQFF. Written as DNA, the CDR3 is TGCGCCAGCAGCTTTAGTCTAGCGGGAAACAATGAGCAGTTCTTC.

The chain joins TRBV5-1 to TRBJ2-4, with 8 bases lining up with TRBD1. There are 13 residues in the CDR3. Germline V CDR1 and CDR2: SGHRS, YFSETQ. The ends lost 4 bases at V and 6 bases at J; junction bases unmatched: 3. The CDR3 is CASSAGTGNIQYF. CDR3 bases: TGCGCCAGCAGCGCAGGGACAGGAAACATTCAGTACTTC.

The V and J genes are TRBV6-5 and TRBJ2-1; 14 bases fit TRBD2. The junction had 3 bases not matched to a gene; V was cut back by 6 bases and J by 8 bases. This CDR3 contains 14 residues. Looked up from germline, CDR1 is MNHEY and CDR2 is SVGAGI. The CDR3 region has the DNA TGTGCCAGCAGGGGACTAGCGGGAGACGATGAGCAGTTCTTC. Translated: CASRGLAGDDEQFF.

This clone has only a few counts. This chain links TRBV27 with TRBJ2-1; 14 bases align to TRBD2. The CDR3 covers 15 residues. Germline values: CDR1 MNHEY, CDR2 SMNVEV (reference sequence). The trim removed 5 bases at V and 12 bases at J, leaving 9 bases unmatched. The CDR3 bases are TGTGCCAGCAGTCCGGGACTAGCGGGAGCTAGGGTGCAGTTCTTC. This codes for CASSPGLAGARVQFF.

Details on this clone: The identical CDR3 is also encoded by other nucleotide sequences in the sample. This chain connects TRBV7-2 to TRBJ2-5; TRBD2 might be the D (6 bases). The length of the CDR3 is 13 residues. V lost 5 bases to trimming and J lost 1 base, with 8 bases between them. The germline V gene encodes CDR1 SGHTA and CDR2 FQGNSA. The CDR3 is CASSPGSQETQYF. The CDR3 DNA is TGTGCCAGCAGCCCCGGGAGCCAAGAGACCCAGTACTTC.

V and J are TRBV6-5 and TRBJ2-5; tentative D call: TRBD2 (7 bases). CDR1 is MNHEY, CDR2 SVGAGI, per germline. The CDR3 is made up of 16 amino acids. Trimming removed 0 bases from V and 5 bases from J, with 16 bases in between. CDR3 DNA: TGTGCCAGCAGTTACTCTGGCGGGGGCCACCCGGAGACCCAGTACTTC. The encoded protein is CASSYSGGGHPETQYF.

This clone was picked up a small number of times. This chain connects TRBV21-1 to TRBJ2-7; TRBD1, the table's D call, lacks a check against the DNA. TRBV21-1 is classified as a pseudogene. CDR3 length: 13 amino acids. CDR3 sequence (DNA): TGTGCCAGCCCTAGGACAGTCTCCTACGAGCAGTACTTC. As protein: CASPRTVSYEQYF.

The chain is built from TRBV11-2 and TRBJ1-5; possible D gene TRBD1, 6 bases. This CDR3 region has 14 residues. Germline V gene data show CDR1 as SGHAT and CDR2 as FQNNGV. The V gene lost 6 bases and the J gene lost 2 bases, with 11 bases spanning the gap. CDR3 in amino acids: CASRLGGGNQPQHF. Here the CDR3 DNA reads TGTGCCAGCAGGCTAGGGGGAGGCAATCAGCCCCAGCATTTT.

This clone was counted a few times. This chain uses TRBV7-2 with TRBJ2-5, with 9 positions matching TRBD2. Trimming cost V 5 bases and J 2 bases; bases outside gene matches: 12. Germline V gives CDR1 SGHTA, CDR2 FQGNSA. This CDR3 is 17 amino acids long. CDR3 DNA: TGTGCCAGCAGCCAAGGGGCGCGGCGGGGGGGACAAGAGACCCAGTACTTC. It yields the protein CASSQGARRGGQETQYF. Looking up the rest from reference TRBV7-2 and TRBJ2-5 gives the full variable domain: GAGVSQSPSNKVTEKGKDVELRCDPISGHTALYWYRQSLGQGLEFLIYFQGNSAPDKSGLPSDRFSAERTGGSVSTLTIQRTQQEDSAVYLCASSQGARRGGQETQYFGPGTRLLVL.

The chain couples TRBV6-6 to TRBJ2-7; the D gene is possibly TRBD1 (5 bases). The CDR3 has 13 amino acids. Trimming took off 6 bases at V and 3 bases at J, with 12 bases between the two ends. Germline V gene lookup returns CDR1 MNHNY and CDR2 SVGAGI (reference sequence). For the CDR3, the DNA is TGTGCCAGCAGGCCGATGACAGACTACGAGCAGTACTTC. Translating gives CASRPMTDYEQYF.

The CDR3 is CASSLRDRGRVGYTF. Written as DNA, the CDR3 is TGTGCCAGCAGCCTACGGGACAGGGGGCGGGTTGGCTACACCTTC. The chain combines TRBV7-8 with TRBJ1-2; 12 nucleotides align to TRBD1. V lost 5 bases to trimming and J lost 7 bases; unmatched junction nucleotides: 8. This CDR3 has 15 amino acids. Germline-derived CDR1 and CDR2 are SGHVS and FQNEAQ.

This clone came up a few times. This sequence joins TRBV5-1 and TRBJ2-1, with 11 bases identical to TRBD2. The CDR3 is 17 amino acids. The J segment lost 6 bases and the V segment lost 0 bases, leaving 8 bases of the junction unmatched. Germline V gives CDR1 SGHRS, CDR2 YFSETQ. As DNA, the CDR3 is TGCGCCAGCAGCTTGGCCGGCATAGCGGGAGGGCCCAATGAGCAGTTCTTC. It specifies CASSLAGIAGGPNEQFF.

This clone was seen a handful of times. This sequence joins TRBV9 and TRBJ2-5, with TRBD2 identical over 9 bases. V lost 0 bases to trimming and J lost 4 bases; unmatched junction nucleotides: 10. Looked up from germline, CDR1 is SGDLS and CDR2 is YYNGEE. The CDR3 is 17 amino acids. The CDR3 DNA reads as TGTGCCAGCAGCGTAGGGTCTTCGCGGGAGGGCGCAGAGACCCAGTACTTC. Amino acids: CASSVGSSREGAETQYF.